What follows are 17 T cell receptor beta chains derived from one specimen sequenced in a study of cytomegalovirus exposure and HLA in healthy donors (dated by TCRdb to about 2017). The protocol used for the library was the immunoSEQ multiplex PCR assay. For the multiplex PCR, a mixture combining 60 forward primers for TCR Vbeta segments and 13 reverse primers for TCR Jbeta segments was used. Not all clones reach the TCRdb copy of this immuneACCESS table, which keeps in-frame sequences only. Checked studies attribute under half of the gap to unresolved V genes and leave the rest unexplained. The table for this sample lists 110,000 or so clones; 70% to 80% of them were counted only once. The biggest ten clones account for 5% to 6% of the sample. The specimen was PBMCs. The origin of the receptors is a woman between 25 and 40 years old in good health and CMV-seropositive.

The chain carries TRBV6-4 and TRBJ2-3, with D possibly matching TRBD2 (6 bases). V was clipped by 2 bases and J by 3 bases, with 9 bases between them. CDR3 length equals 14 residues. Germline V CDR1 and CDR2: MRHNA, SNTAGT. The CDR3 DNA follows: TGTGCCAGCAGTGACGGGGGAGGAACAGATACGCAGTATTTT. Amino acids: CASSDGGGTDTQYF.

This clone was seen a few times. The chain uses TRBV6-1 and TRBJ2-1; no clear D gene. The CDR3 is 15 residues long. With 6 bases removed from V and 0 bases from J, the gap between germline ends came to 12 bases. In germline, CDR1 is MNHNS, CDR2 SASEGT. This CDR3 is CASRSTDNSYNEQFF. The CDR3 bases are TGTGCCAGCAGAAGTACAGATAACTCCTACAATGAGCAGTTCTTC.

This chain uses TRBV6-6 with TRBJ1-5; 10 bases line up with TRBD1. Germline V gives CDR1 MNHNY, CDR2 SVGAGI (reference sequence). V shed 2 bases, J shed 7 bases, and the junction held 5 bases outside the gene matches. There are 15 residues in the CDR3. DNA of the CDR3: TGTGCCAGCAGTTACGGGACAGGGGAATCGCAGCCCCAGCATTTT. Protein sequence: CASSYGTGESQPQHF.

The CDR3 loop is CASRNPGDRVLGYTF. The CDR3 nucleotides are TGTGCCAGTAGAAACCCGGGGGACAGGGTCTTAGGCTACACCTTC. This sequence joins TRBV19 and TRBJ1-2, with 9 positions matching TRBD1. This CDR3 has 15 amino acids. Per germline, CDR1 LNHDA and CDR2 SQIVND (reference sequence). V dropped 6 bases and J dropped 8; count of bases not matched to a gene: 13.

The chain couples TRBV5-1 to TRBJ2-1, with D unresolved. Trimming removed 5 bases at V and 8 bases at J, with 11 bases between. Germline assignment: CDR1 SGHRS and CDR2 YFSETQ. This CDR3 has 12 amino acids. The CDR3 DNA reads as TGCGCCAGCAGACGGCTAGTACATGAGCAGTTCTTC. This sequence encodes CASRRLVHEQFF.

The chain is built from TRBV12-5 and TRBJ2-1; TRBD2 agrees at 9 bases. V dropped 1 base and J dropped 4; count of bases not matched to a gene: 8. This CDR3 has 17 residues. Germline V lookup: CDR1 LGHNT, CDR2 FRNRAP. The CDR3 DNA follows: TGTGCTAGTGGTTTGGACCCTCGACTAGCGGATTACAATGAGCAGTTCTTC. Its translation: CASGLDPRLADYNEQFF.

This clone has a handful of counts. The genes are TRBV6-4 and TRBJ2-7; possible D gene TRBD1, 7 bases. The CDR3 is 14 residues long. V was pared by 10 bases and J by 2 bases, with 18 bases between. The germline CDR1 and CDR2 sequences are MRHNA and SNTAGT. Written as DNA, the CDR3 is TGTGCCAAAATACAGGGGAGGAGGGCCTACGAGCAGTACTTC. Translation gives CAKIQGRRAYEQYF.

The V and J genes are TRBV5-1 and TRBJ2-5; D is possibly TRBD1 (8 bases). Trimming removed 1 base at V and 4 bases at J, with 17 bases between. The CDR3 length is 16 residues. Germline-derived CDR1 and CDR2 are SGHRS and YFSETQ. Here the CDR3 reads CASSLNGQGGRETQYF. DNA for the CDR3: TGCGCCAGCAGCTTGAACGGACAGGGAGGGCGAGAGACCCAGTACTTC.

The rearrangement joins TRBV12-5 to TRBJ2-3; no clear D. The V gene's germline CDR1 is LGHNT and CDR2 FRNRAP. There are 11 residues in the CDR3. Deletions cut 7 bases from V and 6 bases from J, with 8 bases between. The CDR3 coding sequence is TGTGCTAGTGCCAGGCCGGATACGCAGTATTTT. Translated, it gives CASARPDTQYF.

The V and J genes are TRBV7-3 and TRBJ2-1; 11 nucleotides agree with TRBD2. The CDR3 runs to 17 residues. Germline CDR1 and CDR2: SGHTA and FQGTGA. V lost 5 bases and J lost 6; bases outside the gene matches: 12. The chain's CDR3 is CASSPRVAGGSGNEQFF. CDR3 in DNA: TGTGCCAGCAGCCCCCGGGTAGCGGGAGGGTCCGGCAATGAGCAGTTCTTC.

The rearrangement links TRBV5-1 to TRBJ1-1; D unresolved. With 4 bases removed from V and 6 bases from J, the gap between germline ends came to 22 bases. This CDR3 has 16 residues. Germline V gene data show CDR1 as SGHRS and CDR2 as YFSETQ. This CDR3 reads CASSRTVVRGYPEAFF. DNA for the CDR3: TGCGCCAGCAGCCGGACGGTAGTTCGCGGGTACCCTGAAGCTTTCTTT.

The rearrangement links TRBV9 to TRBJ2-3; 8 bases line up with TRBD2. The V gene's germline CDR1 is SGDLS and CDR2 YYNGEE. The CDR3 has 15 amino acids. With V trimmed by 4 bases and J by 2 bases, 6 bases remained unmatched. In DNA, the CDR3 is TGTGCCAGCAGCCAGAGCGGGAGAAACACAGATACGCAGTATTTT. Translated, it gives CASSQSGRNTDTQYF. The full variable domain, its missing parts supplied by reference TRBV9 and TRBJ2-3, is DSGVTQTPKHLITATGQRVTLRCSPRSGDLSVYWYQQSLDQGLQFLIQYYNGEERAKGNILERFSAQQFPDLHSELNLSSLELGDSALYFCASSQSGRNTDTQYFGPGTRLTVL.

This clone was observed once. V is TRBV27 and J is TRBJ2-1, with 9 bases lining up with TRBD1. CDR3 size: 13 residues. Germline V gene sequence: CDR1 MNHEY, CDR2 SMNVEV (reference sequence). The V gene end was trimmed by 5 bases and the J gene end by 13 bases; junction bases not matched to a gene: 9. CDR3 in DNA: TGTGCCAGCAGTCCGGGACAGGGAGTAATTCAGTTCTTC. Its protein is CASSPGQGVIQFF.

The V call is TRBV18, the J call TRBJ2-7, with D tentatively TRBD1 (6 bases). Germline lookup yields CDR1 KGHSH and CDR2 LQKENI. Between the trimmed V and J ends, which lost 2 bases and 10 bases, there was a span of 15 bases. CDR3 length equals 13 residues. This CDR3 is CASSPTRDIRQYF. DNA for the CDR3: TGTGCCAGCTCACCAACCCGGGACATCAGACAGTACTTC.

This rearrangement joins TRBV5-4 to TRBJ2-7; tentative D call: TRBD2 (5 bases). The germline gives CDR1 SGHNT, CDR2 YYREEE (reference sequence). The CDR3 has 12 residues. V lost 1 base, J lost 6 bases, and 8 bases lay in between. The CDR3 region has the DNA TGTGCCAGCAGCTTGACCGGGATCGAGCAGTACTTC. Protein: CASSLTGIEQYF.

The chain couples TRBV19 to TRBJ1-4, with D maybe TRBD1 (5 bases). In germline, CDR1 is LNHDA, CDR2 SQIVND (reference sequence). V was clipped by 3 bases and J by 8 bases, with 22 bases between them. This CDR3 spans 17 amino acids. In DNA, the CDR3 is TGTGCCAGTAGTATCGGGACGTCGGGGACTCTTGGGGAAAAACTGTTTTTT. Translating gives CASSIGTSGTLGEKLFF.

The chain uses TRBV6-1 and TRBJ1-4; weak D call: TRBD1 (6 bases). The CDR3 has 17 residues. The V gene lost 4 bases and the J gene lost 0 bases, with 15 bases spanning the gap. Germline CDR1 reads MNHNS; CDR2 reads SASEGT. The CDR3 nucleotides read TGTGCCAGCAGTGTAAGACACAGGGACCCAACTAATGAAAAACTGTTTTTT. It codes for CASSVRHRDPTNEKLFF.